This T cell receptor (beta chain) emerged from a study of vaccination effects on CD4 cells after COVID-19. On the study more broadly: Two doses of either BNT162b2 or mRNA-1273 were given to each participant. Both of the two convalescent patients gave a sample, one 16 days and one a week before vaccination.

Trimming stripped 3 bases from V and 3 bases from J, with 12 bases between. Germline V lookup: CDR1 DFQATT, CDR2 SNEGSKA (reference sequence). This CDR3 is 13 amino acids long. Clones were sequenced by immunoSEQ multiplex PCR, and TCRdb holds only the in-frame ones, with some missing. Found here are approximately 70,000 clones, 65% to 75% of them singletons; the top ten hold around 4.6%. Before sequencing, viral peptide pools were used by the ViraFEST assay to expand antigen-specific CD4+ T cells. After around ten days in culture, the CD4+ T cells were isolated. From March to December 2020, the person had a SARS-CoV-2 infection that was confirmed by PCR. Cultures got half-medium changes with IL-2 on days 3 and 7. A word on this clone: Its antigen is still unknown.

The chain recombines TRBV20-1 with TRBJ2-7, with D perhaps matching TRBD2 (6 bases). Specimen: CD4+ T cells from PBMCs cultured with HIV peptides, collected before COVID-19 vaccination. Indicated subset: HIV-1 Nef peptide pool negative control/reference culture. The sequence was obtained from a human donor who had a prior SARS-CoV-2 infection. For the CDR3, the DNA is TGCAGTGCTAGTTCTGGGACTGACTACGAGCAGTACTTC. Its translation: CSASSGTDYEQYF.